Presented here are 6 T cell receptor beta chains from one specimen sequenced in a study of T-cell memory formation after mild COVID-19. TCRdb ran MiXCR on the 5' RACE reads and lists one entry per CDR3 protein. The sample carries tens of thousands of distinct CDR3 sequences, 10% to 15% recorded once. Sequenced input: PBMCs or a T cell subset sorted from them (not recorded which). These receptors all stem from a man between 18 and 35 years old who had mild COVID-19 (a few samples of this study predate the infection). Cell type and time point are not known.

The CDR3 loop is CASSQDTRTEQFF. The DNA for the CDR3 is TGTGCCAGCAGCCAAGATACACGGACTGAGCAGTTCTTC. The chain is built from TRBV3-1 and TRBJ2-1; D is ambiguous. CDR3 size: 13 residues. Trimming shortened V by 0 bases and J by 9 bases, and 9 bases separated the two germline ends. From germline, CDR1 is LGHDT and CDR2 YNNKEL (reference sequence).

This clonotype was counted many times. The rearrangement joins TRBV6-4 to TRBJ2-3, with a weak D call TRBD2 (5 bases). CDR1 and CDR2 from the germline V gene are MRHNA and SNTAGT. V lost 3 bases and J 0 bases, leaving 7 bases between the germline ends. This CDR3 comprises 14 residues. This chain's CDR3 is CASSERGSTDTQYF. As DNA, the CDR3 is TGTGCCAGCAGTGAAAGAGGGAGCACAGATACGCAGTATTTT.

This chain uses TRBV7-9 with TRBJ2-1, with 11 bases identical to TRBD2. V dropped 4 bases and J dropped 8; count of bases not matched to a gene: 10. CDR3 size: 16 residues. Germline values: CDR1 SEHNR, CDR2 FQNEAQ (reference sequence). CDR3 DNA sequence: TGTGCCAGCAGCTCGCCTAGCGGGGGGTTGCAGGATGAGCAGTTCTTC. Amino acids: CASSSPSGGLQDEQFF.

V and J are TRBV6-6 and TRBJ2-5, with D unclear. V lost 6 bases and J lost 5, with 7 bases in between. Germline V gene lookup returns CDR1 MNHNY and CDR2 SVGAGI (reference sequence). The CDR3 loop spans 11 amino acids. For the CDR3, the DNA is TGTGCCAGCAGGAAAGGGGAGACCCAGTACTTC. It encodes CASRKGETQYF.

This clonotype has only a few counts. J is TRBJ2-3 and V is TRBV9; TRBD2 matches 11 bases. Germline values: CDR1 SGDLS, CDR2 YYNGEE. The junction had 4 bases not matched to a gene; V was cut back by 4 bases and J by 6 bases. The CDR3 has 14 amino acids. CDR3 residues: CASSSWTSGDTQYF. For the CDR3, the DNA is TGTGCCAGCAGCTCCTGGACTAGCGGGGATACGCAGTATTTT.

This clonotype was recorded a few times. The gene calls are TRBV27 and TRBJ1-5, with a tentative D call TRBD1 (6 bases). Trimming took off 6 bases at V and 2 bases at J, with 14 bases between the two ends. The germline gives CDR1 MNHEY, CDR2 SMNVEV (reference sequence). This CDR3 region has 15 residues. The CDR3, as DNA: TGTGCCAGCAGCCCTCACAGGGCTGGCAATCAGCCCCAGCATTTT. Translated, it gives CASSPHRAGNQPQHF.